This TCR beta chain was captured in a study of ipilimumab plus nivolumab after autologous stem cell transplantation. This CDR3 region has 14 residues. CDR1 is MNHEY and CDR2 is SVGAGI in the germline V gene. V dropped 2 bases and J dropped 3; count of bases not matched to a gene: 3. The data were produced by immunoSEQ multiplex PCR, yet TCRdb's version contains in-frame clones alone and is incomplete. This table has tens of thousands of clones, 83% appearing once. The source was PBMCs, collected in a trial of ipilimumab plus nivolumab as post-transplant consolidation. The TCR sequence derives from a male donor with diffuse large B-cell lymphoma. The chain recombines TRBV6-5 with TRBJ2-7, with 8 nucleotides matching TRBD2. CDR3 DNA sequence: TGTGCCAGCAGTTACCTCGGGGGGGGCTACGAGCAGTACTTC. Protein product: CASSYLGGGYEQYF.